Listed below are T cell receptor beta chains from one sample, sequenced in a study of human T cells and chemical hapten exposure. TCRdb re-called the RACE reads with MiXCR, one entry per CDR3 protein. The sample has under 300,000 distinct CDR3 sequences, about 9% seen once. The specimen was whole blood, collected in connection with sensitization to the hapten diphenylcyclopropenone (DPC). The source of these receptors is a woman in her 40s with alopecia areata. Some clones in this sample may be carry-over from other donors' samples. Each CDR3 is given with its conserved first and last residue. Rows may omit the clone size; those that give it use once, few, many or a size class.

>TRBV21-1|15|-|TRBJ1-2
CASPKGRAPFPGYTF
>TRBV24-1|13|-|TRBJ2-7
CAVQHGGLDEQYF
>TRBV4-3|18|-|TRBJ2-6
CASSQPSSGISGANVLTF
>TRBV6-5|15|many|TRBJ1-2
CASSSGGLTNYGYTF
>TRBV29-1|13|few|TRBJ1-5
CSVGPGNDQPQHF
>TRBV6-5|12|many|TRBJ1-2
CASSYAGYGYTF
>TRBV2|15|many|TRBJ2-5
CASSDIRTSSKTQYF
>TRBV7-2|15|-|TRBJ2-3
CASSLVGGSQDTQYF
>TRBV6-1|15|-|TRBJ2-7
CASSEAGTGAYEQYF
>TRBV29-1|12|many|TRBJ2-7
CSGGTGENEQYF
>TRBV20-1|11|many|TRBJ1-2
CSAGTGGGYTF
>TRBV7-9|13|-|TRBJ2-3
CATVLASTDTQYF
>TRBV6-2/TRBV6-3|11|-|TRBJ2-7
CASSQLGEQYF
>TRBV7-2|16|once|TRBJ2-5
CASSAGLVPTLETQYF
>TRBV30|18|-|TRBJ1-3
CAWSVHPWSANSGNTIYF
>TRBV6-2/TRBV6-3|14|-|TRBJ1-1
CASSSPTKGTEAFF